This is a list of T cell receptor beta chains from one sample in a study of graft-versus-host responses after intestinal transplantation. Repertoires were generated with immunoSEQ multiplex PCR, while TCRdb's copy carries only in-frame clones and drops some. The table shows tens of thousands of clones, with over 80% occurring only once. This specimen consisted of PBMCs, obtained around 270 days after intestinal transplant. These TCRs come from a human patient who received an intestinal transplant, so some T cells may come from the graft donor. CDR3s include the opening cysteine and the closing phenylalanine or tryptophan. Each record gives: clone size, J gene, D gene, V gene, CDR3 protein, CDR3 DNA. A D gene is named only where the DNA matches it firmly. Clone size is shown for a subset of rows, as once, few, many or a class of expanded clone.

.	TRBJ1-1	.	TRBV5-6	CASSFGGRLGEAFF	TGTGCCAGCAGCTTCGGGGGGCGCTTGGGTGAAGCTTTCTTT
.	TRBJ2-7	.	TRBV19	CASRQGHEQYF	TGTGCCAGTAGACAGGGCCACGAGCAGTACTTC
.	TRBJ2-5	.	TRBV6-5	CASSYSIGGVETQYF	TGTGCCAGCAGTTACTCGATAGGAGGGGTCGAGACCCAGTACTTC
.	TRBJ2-4	.	TRBV5-6	CASSLIGQGDIQYF	TGTGCCAGCAGCTTGATTGGGCAGGGAGACATTCAGTACTTC
.	TRBJ2-6	.	TRBV27	CASSLSGDVGPSSGANVLTF	TGTGCCAGCAGTTTATCGGGGGATGTAGGCCCCAGCTCTGGGGCCAACGTCCTGACTTTC
.	TRBJ1-1	.	TRBV2	CASSETGRDTEAFF	TGTGCCAGCAGTGAAACTGGGAGGGACACTGAAGCTTTCTTT
.	TRBJ2-7	.	TRBV7-9	CASSLGGPYEQYF	TGTGCCAGCAGCTTAGGGGGGCCATACGAGCAGTACTTC
.	TRBJ2-7	.	TRBV7-9	CASNVAAAEQYF	TGTGCCAGCAATGTGGCAGCTGCCGAGCAGTACTTC
.	TRBJ2-1	.	TRBV27	CASSFGPDEQFF	TGTGCCAGCAGTTTTGGCCCCGATGAGCAGTTCTTC
.	TRBJ1-2	.	TRBV29-1	CSVAAAANYGYTF	TGCAGCGTTGCGGCGGCGGCTAACTATGGCTACACCTTC
once	TRBJ1-2	TRBD1	TRBV9	CASSVQGGLGYTF	TGTGCCAGCAGCGTCCAGGGGGGACTTGGCTACACCTTC
.	TRBJ2-7	TRBD2	TRBV28	CASRLLAGPYEQYF	TGTGCCAGCAGACTTTTAGCGGGACCCTACGAGCAGTACTTC
few	TRBJ1-5	.	TRBV5-1	CASSETANQPQHF	TGCGCCAGCAGCGAGACAGCGAATCAGCCCCAGCATTTT
.	TRBJ1-5	.	TRBV25-1	CASSRYGNQPQHF	TGTGCCAGCAGTAGGTATGGGAACCAGCCCCAGCATTTT
.	TRBJ2-1	TRBD2	TRBV7-9	CASSQGLANSNEQFF	TGTGCCAGCAGTCAGGGACTAGCGAATTCTAATGAGCAGTTCTTC
.	TRBJ2-7	TRBD2	TRBV18	CASSDRGEAYF	TGTGCCAGCTCAGATCGGGGGGAAGCGTACTTC
.	TRBJ2-7	TRBD2	TRBV10-1	CASSPSGRAYEQYF	TGCGCCAGCAGCCCCAGCGGGAGGGCCTACGAGCAGTACTTC
few	TRBJ2-7	.	TRBV10-3	CAISEERGKAYEQYF	TGTGCCATCAGTGAGGAGAGGGGGAAGGCCTACGAGCAGTACTTC
.	TRBJ2-3	.	TRBV10-2	CASLYTDTQYF	TGCGCCAGCCTATACACAGATACGCAGTATTTT
.	TRBJ1-1	.	TRBV10-3	CAISSGTPNTEAFF	TGTGCCATCAGCTCCGGGACACCGAACACTGAAGCTTTCTTT
.	TRBJ2-2	.	TRBV19	CASSTLAQWTSSSGELFF	TGTGCCAGTAGTACCCTTGCGCAGTGGACCAGTTCTTCCGGGGAGCTGTTTTTT
.	TRBJ2-2	.	TRBV27	CASRTIDREGVTGELFF	TGTGCCAGCCGTACGATTGATAGGGAGGGGGTCACCGGGGAGCTGTTTTTT
.	TRBJ2-7	TRBD1	TRBV7-6	CASSLVTGTYEQYF	TGTGCCAGCAGCTTGGTGACAGGGACCTACGAGCAGTACTTC
.	TRBJ1-1	.	TRBV6-5	CASTLGRNTEAFF	TGTGCCAGCACCCTAGGCCGAAACACTGAAGCTTTCTTT
.	TRBJ2-3	.	TRBV5-1	CASTFTGLSSTDTQYF	TGCGCCAGCACCTTCACAGGGCTATCCAGCACAGATACGCAGTATTTT
few	TRBJ1-5	TRBD1	TRBV6-5	CASSTGDRQGQPQHF	TGTGCCAGCAGTACAGGGGATCGTCAGGGTCAGCCCCAGCATTTT
.	TRBJ2-1	TRBD2	TRBV2	CASSLRGLADNEQFF	TGTGCCAGCAGTTTAAGAGGTCTAGCGGACAATGAGCAGTTCTTC